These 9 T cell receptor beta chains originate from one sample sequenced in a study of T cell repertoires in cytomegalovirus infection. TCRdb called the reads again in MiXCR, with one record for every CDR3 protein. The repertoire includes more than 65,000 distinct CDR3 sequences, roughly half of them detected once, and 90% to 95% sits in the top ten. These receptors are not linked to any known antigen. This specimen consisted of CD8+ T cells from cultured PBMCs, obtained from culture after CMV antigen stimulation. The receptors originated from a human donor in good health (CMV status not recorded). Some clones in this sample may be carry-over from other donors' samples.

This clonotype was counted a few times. CDR3 nucleotide sequence: TGTGCCAGCAGTCCCGGAGGGCCCCCCACCGGGGAGCTGTTTTTT. Its translation: CASSPGGPPTGELFF. The V and J genes are TRBV28 and TRBJ2-2; tentative D call: TRBD2 (6 bases). The germline CDR1 and CDR2 sequences are MDHEN and SYDVKM. CDR3 length: 15 amino acids. The germline V and J ends were trimmed by 5 bases and 4 bases, with 14 bases remaining between them.

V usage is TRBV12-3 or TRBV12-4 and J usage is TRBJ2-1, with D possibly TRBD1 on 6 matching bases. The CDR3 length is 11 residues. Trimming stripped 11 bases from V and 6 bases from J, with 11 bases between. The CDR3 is CASGVSNEQFF. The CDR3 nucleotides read TGTGCCTCAGGGGTTTCCAATGAGCAGTTCTTC.

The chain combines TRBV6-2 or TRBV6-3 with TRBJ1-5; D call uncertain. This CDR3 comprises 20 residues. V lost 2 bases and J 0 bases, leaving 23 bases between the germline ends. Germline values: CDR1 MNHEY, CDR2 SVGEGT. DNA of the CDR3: TGTGCCAGCAGTTACGACTTGAGGGTCCTTAAAACCTATAGCAATCAGCCCCAGCATTTT. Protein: CASSYDLRVLKTYSNQPQHF.

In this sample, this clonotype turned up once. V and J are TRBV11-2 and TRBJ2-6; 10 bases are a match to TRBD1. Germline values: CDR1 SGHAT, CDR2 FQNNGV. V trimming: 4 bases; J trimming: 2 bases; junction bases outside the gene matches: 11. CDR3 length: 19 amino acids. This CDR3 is CASSSPTGTGETGANVLTF. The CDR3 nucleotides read TGTGCCAGCAGCTCCCCAACCGGGACAGGGGAAACTGGGGCCAACGTCCTGACTTTC.

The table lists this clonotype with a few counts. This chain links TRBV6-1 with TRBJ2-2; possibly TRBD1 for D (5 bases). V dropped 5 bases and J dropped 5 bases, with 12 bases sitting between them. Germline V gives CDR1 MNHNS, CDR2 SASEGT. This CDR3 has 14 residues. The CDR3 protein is CASSYDSGTGELFF. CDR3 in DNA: TGTGCCAGCAGTTATGACTCAGGGACCGGGGAGCTGTTTTTT.

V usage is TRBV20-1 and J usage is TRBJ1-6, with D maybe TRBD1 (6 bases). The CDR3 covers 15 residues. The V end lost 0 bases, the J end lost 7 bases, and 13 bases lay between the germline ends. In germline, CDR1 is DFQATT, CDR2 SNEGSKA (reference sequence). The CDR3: CSAREIRGRNSPLHF. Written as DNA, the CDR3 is TGCAGTGCTAGAGAGATCAGGGGAAGGAATTCACCCCTCCACTTT.

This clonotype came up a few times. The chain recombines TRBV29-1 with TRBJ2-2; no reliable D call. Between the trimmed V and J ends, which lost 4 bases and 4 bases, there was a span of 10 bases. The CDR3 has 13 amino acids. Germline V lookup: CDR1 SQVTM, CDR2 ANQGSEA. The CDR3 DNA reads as TGCAGCGTTGGCGGCCCGAGCACCGGGGAGCTGTTTTTT. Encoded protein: CSVGGPSTGELFF.

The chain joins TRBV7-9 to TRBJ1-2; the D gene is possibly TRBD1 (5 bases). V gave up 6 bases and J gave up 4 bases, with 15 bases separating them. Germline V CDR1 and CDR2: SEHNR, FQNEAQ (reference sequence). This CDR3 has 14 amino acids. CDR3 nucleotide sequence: TGTGCCAGCAGACACATAACAGGTTTCTATGGCTACACCTTC. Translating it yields CASRHITGFYGYTF.

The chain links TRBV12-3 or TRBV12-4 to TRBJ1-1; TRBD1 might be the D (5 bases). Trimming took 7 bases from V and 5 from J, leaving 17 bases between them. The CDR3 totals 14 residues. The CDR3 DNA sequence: TGTGCCAGCACTCTAGGTTGGGGGACGACTGAAGCTTTCTTT. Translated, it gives CASTLGWGTTEAFF.